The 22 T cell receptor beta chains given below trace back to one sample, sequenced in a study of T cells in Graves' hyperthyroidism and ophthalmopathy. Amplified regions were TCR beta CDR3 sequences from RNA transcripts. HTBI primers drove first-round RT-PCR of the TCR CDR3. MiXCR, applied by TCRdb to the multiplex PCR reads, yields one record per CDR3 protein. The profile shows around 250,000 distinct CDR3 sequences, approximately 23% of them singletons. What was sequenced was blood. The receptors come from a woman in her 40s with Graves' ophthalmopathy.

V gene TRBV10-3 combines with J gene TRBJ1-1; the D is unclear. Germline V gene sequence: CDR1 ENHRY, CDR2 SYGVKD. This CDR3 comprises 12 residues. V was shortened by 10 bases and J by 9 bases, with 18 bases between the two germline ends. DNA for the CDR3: TGTGCCAGCACCTCCCCGGACCTCAAAGCTTTCTTT. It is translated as CASTSPDLKAFF.

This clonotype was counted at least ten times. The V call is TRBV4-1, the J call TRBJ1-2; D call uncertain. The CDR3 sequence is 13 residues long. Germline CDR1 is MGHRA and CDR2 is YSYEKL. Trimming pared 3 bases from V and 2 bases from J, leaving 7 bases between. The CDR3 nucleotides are TGCGCCAGCAGCCAGAATCCAAACTATGGCTACACCTTC. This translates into CASSQNPNYGYTF.

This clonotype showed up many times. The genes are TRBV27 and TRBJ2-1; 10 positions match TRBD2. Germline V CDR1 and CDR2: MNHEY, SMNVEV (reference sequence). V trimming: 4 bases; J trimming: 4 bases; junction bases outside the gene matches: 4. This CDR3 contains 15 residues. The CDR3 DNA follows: TGTGCCAGCAGTTCCGGGACTAGCGTATACAATGAGCAGTTCTTC. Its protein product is CASSSGTSVYNEQFF.

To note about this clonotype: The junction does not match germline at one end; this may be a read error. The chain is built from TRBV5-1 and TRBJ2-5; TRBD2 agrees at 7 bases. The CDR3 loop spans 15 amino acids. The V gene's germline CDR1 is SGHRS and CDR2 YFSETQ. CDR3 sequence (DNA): TGCGCCAGCAGCTTTGGGTCCGGCGGGAGCGAGACTCAGTACTTC. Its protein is CASSFGSGGSETQYF.

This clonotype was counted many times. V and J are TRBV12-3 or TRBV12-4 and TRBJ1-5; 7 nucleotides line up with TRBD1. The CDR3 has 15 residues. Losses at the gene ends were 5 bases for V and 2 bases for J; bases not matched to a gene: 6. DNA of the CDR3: TGTGCCAGCAGTGATGACAGGGACGGCAATCAGCCCCAGCATTTT. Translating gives CASSDDRDGNQPQHF.

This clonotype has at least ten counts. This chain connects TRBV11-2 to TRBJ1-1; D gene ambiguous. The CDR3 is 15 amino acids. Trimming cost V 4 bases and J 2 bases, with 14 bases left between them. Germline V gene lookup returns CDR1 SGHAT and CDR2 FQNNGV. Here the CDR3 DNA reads TGTGCCAGCAGCTGGGCTAGGTTCCCAAACACTGAAGCTTTCTTT. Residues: CASSWARFPNTEAFF.

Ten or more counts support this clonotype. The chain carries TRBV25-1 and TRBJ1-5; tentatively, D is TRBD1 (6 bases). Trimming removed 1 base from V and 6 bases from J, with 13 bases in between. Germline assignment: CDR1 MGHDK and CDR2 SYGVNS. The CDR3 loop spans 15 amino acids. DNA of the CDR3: TGTGCCAGCAGTGAATCGGGGGGGCGCGGTCAGCCCCAGCATTTT. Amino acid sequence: CASSESGGRGQPQHF.

The CDR3 is CASSPRAGETQYF. The DNA of the CDR3 is TGTGCCAGCTCACCAAGGGCCGGCGAGACCCAGTACTTC. This rearrangement joins TRBV18 to TRBJ2-5, with D unclear. The CDR3 covers 13 residues. The ends were cut back, 2 bases at V and 5 bases at J, with 9 bases in the middle. Germline CDR1 and CDR2: KGHSH and LQKENI.

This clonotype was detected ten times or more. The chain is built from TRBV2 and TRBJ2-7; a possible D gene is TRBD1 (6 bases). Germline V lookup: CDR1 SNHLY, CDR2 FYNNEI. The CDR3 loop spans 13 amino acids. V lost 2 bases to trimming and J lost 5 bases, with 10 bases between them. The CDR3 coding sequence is TGTGCCAGCAGTGAAAACAGGGCCCACGAGCAGTACTTC. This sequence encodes CASSENRAHEQYF.

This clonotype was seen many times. The CDR3 DNA follows: TGTGCCAGCAGCCCTTCTAGCGGGACCTACGAGCAGTACTTC. As protein: CASSPSSGTYEQYF. V usage is TRBV14 and J usage is TRBJ2-7, with TRBD2 matching 9 bases. CDR1 is SGHDN, CDR2 FVKESK, per germline. Unmatched junction bases numbered 3, after V lost 4 bases and J lost 2 bases. This CDR3 contains 14 residues.

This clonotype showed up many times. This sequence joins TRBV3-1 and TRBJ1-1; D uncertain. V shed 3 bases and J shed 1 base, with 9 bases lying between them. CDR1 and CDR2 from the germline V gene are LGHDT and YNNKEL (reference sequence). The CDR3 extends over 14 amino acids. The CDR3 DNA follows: TGTGCCAGCAGCCACCTGGACGGGAACACTGAAGCTTTCTTT. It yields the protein CASSHLDGNTEAFF.

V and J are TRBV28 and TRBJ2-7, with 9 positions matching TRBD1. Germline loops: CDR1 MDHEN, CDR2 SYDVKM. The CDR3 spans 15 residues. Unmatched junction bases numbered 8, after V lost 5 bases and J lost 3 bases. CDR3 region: CASSGWVTGGYEQYF. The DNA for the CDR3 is TGTGCCAGCAGTGGGTGGGTGACAGGGGGCTACGAGCAGTACTTC.

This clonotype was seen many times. The CDR3 DNA sequence: TGTGCCAGCAGTCCCCTCCGAGCGGGAGGGCCCCAAGAGACCCAGTACTTC. It is translated as CASSPLRAGGPQETQYF. The chain combines TRBV27 with TRBJ2-5; 10 bases are a match to TRBD2. The junction had 10 bases not matched to a gene; V was cut back by 5 bases and J by 1 base. The CDR3 is made up of 17 amino acids. Germline V gene lookup returns CDR1 MNHEY and CDR2 SMNVEV (reference sequence).

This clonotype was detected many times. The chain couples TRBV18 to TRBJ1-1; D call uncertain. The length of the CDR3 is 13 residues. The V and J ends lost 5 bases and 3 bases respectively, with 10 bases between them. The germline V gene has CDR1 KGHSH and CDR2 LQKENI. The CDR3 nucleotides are TGTGCCAGCTCATTCAGGCGCGACACTGAAGCTTTCTTT. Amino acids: CASSFRRDTEAFF.

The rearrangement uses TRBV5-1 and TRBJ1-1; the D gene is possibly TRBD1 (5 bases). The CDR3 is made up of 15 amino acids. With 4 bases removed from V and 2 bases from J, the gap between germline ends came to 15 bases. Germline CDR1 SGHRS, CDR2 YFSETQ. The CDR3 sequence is CASSRFQGLNTEAFF. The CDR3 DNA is TGCGCCAGCAGCAGATTCCAGGGCCTCAACACTGAAGCTTTCTTT.

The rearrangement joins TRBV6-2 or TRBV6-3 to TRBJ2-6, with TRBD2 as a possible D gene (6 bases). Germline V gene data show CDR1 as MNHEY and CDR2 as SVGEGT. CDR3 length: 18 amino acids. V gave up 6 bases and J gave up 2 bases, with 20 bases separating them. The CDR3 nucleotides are TGTGCCAGCAGAGCCACCACAGGAGGGCTGGCTGGGGCCAACGTCCTGACTTTC. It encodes CASRATTGGLAGANVLTF.

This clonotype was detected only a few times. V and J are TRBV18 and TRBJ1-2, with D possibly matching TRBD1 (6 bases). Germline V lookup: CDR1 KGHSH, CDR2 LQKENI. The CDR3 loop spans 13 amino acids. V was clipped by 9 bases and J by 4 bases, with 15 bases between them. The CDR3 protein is CASEGEYRYGYTF. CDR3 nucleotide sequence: TGTGCCAGTGAGGGGGAATACCGCTATGGCTACACCTTC.

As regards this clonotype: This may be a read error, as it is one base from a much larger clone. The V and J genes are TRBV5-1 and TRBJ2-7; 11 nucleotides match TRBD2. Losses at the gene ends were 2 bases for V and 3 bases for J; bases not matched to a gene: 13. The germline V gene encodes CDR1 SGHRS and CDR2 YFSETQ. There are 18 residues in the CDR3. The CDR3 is CASSLTPPTSGNSYEQYF. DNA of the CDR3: TGCGCCAGCAGCTTAACACCCCCGACTAGCGGGAACAGCTACGAGCAGTACTTC.

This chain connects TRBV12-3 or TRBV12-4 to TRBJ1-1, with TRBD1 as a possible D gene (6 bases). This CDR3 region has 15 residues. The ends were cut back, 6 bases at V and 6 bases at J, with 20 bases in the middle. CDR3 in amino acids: CASSRGTRGLAEAFF. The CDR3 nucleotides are TGTGCCAGCAGCCGCGGGACCAGGGGTTTAGCTGAAGCTTTCTTT.

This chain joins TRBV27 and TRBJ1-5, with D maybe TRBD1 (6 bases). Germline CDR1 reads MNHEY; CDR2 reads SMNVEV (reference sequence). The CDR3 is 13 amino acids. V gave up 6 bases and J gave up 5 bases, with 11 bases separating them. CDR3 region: CASSHRVHQPQHF. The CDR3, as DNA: TGTGCCAGCAGCCACAGGGTCCATCAGCCCCAGCATTTT.

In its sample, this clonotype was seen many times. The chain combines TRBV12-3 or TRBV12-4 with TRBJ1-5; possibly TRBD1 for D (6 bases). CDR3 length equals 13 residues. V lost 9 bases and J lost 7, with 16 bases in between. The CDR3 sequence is CASSGGGWQPQHF. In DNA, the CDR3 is TGTGCCAGTAGCGGAGGGGGGTGGCAGCCCCAGCATTTT.

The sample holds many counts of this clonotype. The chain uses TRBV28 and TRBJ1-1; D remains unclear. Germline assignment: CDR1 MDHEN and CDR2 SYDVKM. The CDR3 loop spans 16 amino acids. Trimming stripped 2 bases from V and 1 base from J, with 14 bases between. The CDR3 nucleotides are TGTGCCAGCAGTTTAGAGATCGGAGTAACGAACACTGAAGCTTTCTTT. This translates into CASSLEIGVTNTEAFF.